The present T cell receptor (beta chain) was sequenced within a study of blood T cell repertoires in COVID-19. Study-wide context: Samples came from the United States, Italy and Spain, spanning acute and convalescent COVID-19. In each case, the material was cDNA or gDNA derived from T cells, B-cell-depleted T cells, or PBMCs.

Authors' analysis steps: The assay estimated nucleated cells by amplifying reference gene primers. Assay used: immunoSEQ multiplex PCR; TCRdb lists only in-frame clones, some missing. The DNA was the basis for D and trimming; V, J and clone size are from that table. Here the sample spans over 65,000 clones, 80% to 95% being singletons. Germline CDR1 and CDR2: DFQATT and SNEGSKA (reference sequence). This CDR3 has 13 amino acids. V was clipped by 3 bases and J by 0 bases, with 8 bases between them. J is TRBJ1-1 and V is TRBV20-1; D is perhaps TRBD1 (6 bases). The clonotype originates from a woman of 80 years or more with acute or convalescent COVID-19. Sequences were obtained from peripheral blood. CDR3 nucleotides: TGCAGTGCTAGTAGGGACATGAACACTGAAGCTTTCTTT. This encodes CSASRDMNTEAFF.